Listed here is a single TCR beta chain. The antigen is unknown. Here immunoSEQ multiplex PCR was the method, and the copy in TCRdb shows in-frame clones only, minus some. The sample has about 59,000 clones, about four fifths seen once. The sample is drawn from a study of T cells in tumors after PD-1 blockade. Notes on the study in general: Blood contained roughly two fifths of the tumor's TCR clonotypes.

Germline-derived CDR1 and CDR2 are MNHEY and SMNVEV (reference sequence). The CDR3 has 12 amino acids. V was clipped by 4 bases and J by 6 bases, with 9 bases between them. J is TRBJ1-1 and V is TRBV27; D unresolved. This TCR was recovered from a human donor with basal cell carcinoma. The sequencing here drew on PBMCs, taken before anti-PD-1 treatment. CDR3 amino acids: CASSSGSAEAFF. As DNA, the CDR3 is TGTGCCAGCAGTTCTGGGTCCGCTGAAGCTTTCTTT.